Below are 23 T cell receptor beta chains sequenced from a single sample in a study of OX40 agonist ivuxolimab in advanced cancers. Sequenced by immunoSEQ multiplex PCR; TCRdb stores in-frame clones only, minus some. The sample consists of 75,000 to 100,000 clones, approximately 90% of them appearing once. The source was CD4+ or CD8+ T cells sorted from blood, collected in a trial of the OX40 agonist ivuxolimab. These receptors were collected from an adult with an advanced solid tumor such as melanoma, head and neck, liver or kidney cancer.

The chain recombines TRBV5-4 with TRBJ2-5; possibly TRBD2 for D (5 bases). This CDR3 spans 17 amino acids. Trimming shortened V by 4 bases and J by 4 bases, and 23 bases separated the two germline ends. The germline V gene encodes CDR1 SGHNT and CDR2 YYREEE (reference sequence). The DNA for the CDR3 is TGTGCCAGCAGCCCGGGTGGCGGTTCGGGGATATCAGAGACCCAGTACTTC. The encoded protein is CASSPGGGSGISETQYF. Full variable domain (remainder filled in from reference TRBV5-4 and TRBJ2-5): ETGVTQSPTHLIKTRGQQVTLRCSSQSGHNTVSWYQQALGQGPQFIFQYYREEENGRGNFPPRFSGLQFPNYSSELNVNALELDDSALYLCASSPGGGSGISETQYFGPGTRLLVL.

The CDR3: CASSLAWGLADTQYF. The CDR3 bases are TGTGCCAGCAGCTTAGCCTGGGGACTAGCAGATACGCAGTATTTT. The chain uses TRBV7-9 and TRBJ2-3; 8 bases line up with TRBD2. Losses at the gene ends were 0 bases for V and 4 bases for J; bases not matched to a gene: 3. Germline CDR1 reads SEHNR; CDR2 reads FQNEAQ (reference sequence). The CDR3 extends over 15 amino acids.

This clone was found a few times. The V and J genes are TRBV5-1 and TRBJ1-1; D unclear. CDR1 is SGHRS, CDR2 YFSETQ, per germline. Trimming took 0 bases from V and 1 from J, leaving 10 bases between them. This CDR3 contains 15 residues. In DNA, the CDR3 is TGCGCCAGCAGCTTGGAAGGCAGAGCGAACACTGAAGCTTTCTTT. It yields the protein CASSLEGRANTEAFF.

The J gene is TRBJ2-3, the V gene TRBV7-2, with D hard to call. Germline CDR1 and CDR2: SGHTA and FQGNSA. Trimming removed 2 bases from V and 6 bases from J, with 9 bases in between. The CDR3 contains 13 residues. The CDR3: CASSLRVPDTQYF. CDR3 DNA sequence: TGTGCCAGCAGCTTAAGGGTCCCGGATACGCAGTATTTT.

The chain combines TRBV2 with TRBJ1-2; D is perhaps TRBD1 (6 bases). The CDR3 covers 16 residues. Germline CDR1 and CDR2: SNHLY and FYNNEI. Deletions cut 1 base from V and 0 bases from J, with 12 bases between. CDR3 in DNA: TGTGCCAGCAGTGAAGGTGGGGCAGGGGCTAACTATGGCTACACCTTC. It codes for CASSEGGAGANYGYTF.

This clone was counted once. The V call is TRBV4-3, the J call TRBJ2-7; D is undetermined. CDR3 length equals 13 residues. CDR1 is LGHNA, CDR2 YSLEER, per germline. V was trimmed by 0 bases and J by 5 bases, leaving 8 bases between them. This CDR3 reads CASSQDSGHEQYF. CDR3 nucleotides: TGCGCCAGCAGCCAAGATTCTGGGCACGAGCAGTACTTC.

The chain is built from TRBV7-2 and TRBJ1-6; D perhaps matches TRBD1 (5 bases). V was trimmed by 5 bases and J by 8 bases, leaving 10 bases between them. Per germline, CDR1 SGHTA and CDR2 FQGNSA. CDR3 length: 13 residues. CDR3 residues: CASSLQGDSPLHF. For the CDR3, the DNA is TGTGCCAGCAGCCTGCAGGGCGATTCACCCCTCCACTTT.

The rearrangement links TRBV19 to TRBJ1-5, with D perhaps matching TRBD1 (6 bases). The CDR3 is 15 residues long. Trimming shortened V by 1 base and J by 3 bases, and 10 bases separated the two germline ends. Looked up from germline, CDR1 is LNHDA and CDR2 is SQIVND (reference sequence). The CDR3 coding sequence is TGTGCCAGTAGTATAGGAGGGGGGACCAATCAGCCCCAGCATTTT. Protein sequence: CASSIGGGTNQPQHF.

The chain is built from TRBV5-1 and TRBJ2-5; 7 nucleotides align to TRBD1. J lost 3 bases, V lost 0 bases, and 2 bases had no gene match. CDR1 and CDR2 (germline): SGHRS, YFSETQ. The CDR3 runs 14 residues. The CDR3 reads CASSLGTGEETQYF. The DNA of the CDR3 is TGCGCCAGCAGCTTGGGGACAGGAGAAGAGACCCAGTACTTC.

The CDR3 DNA reads TGTGCCAGTAGTCAGGGGCCCCACGGGGGGGAGCAGTACTTC. Protein product: CASSQGPHGGEQYF. The V gene is TRBV19, the J gene TRBJ2-7; D possibly corresponds to TRBD2 (7 bases). Trimming left V 5 bases short and J 7 bases short, with 18 bases between. The CDR3 runs 14 residues. The germline V gene has CDR1 LNHDA and CDR2 SQIVND (reference sequence). Full variable domain (remainder filled in from reference TRBV19 and TRBJ2-7): DGGITQSPKYLFRKEGQNVTLSCEQNLNHDAMYWYRQDPGQGLRLIYYSQIVNDFQKGDIAEGYSVSREKKESFPLTVTSAQKNPTAFYLCASSQGPHGGEQYFGPGTRLTVT.

The chain links TRBV5-1 to TRBJ1-1, with 7 bases fitting TRBD1. The CDR3 spans 14 residues. Germline V CDR1 and CDR2: SGHRS, YFSETQ. The V and J ends lost 5 bases and 0 bases, in that order; junction bases with no gene match: 4. The CDR3 region is CASRAGTVNTEAFF. CDR3 bases: TGCGCCAGCAGGGCCGGGACAGTGAACACTGAAGCTTTCTTT.

The chain links TRBV19 to TRBJ1-4; 7 nucleotides match TRBD1. The CDR3 has 14 residues. Germline assignment: CDR1 LNHDA and CDR2 SQIVND (reference sequence). V lost 6 bases to trimming and J lost 5 bases; unmatched junction nucleotides: 6. The CDR3 reads CASSSGQQNEKLFF. CDR3 coding DNA: TGTGCCAGTAGCTCGGGACAGCAGAATGAAAAACTGTTTTTT.

The chain employs TRBV11-2 and TRBJ2-5; D is perhaps TRBD1 or TRBD2 (5 bases each). CDR1 and CDR2 from the germline V gene are SGHAT and FQNNGV. V gave up 1 base and J gave up 4 bases, with 13 bases separating them. The CDR3 spans 15 residues. The CDR3 DNA reads as TGTGCCAGCAGCTTAGGGGACGGGTTCCCAGAGACCCAGTACTTC. It yields the protein CASSLGDGFPETQYF.

V and J are TRBV5-1 and TRBJ1-1; TRBD1 matches 9 bases. J gave up 0 bases and V 2 bases, and 11 bases lay outside the gene matches. This CDR3 spans 18 amino acids. In germline, CDR1 is SGHRS, CDR2 YFSETQ. Here the CDR3 DNA reads TGCGCCAGCAGCTTTCTTCCGGGACAGGGAACCATGAACACTGAAGCTTTCTTT. Translating it yields CASSFLPGQGTMNTEAFF.

This clone occurred a few times. This chain joins TRBV19 and TRBJ2-2; no clear D gene. V was clipped by 4 bases and J by 4 bases, with 10 bases between them. Germline values: CDR1 LNHDA, CDR2 SQIVND (reference sequence). The CDR3 consists of 14 residues. The CDR3 protein is CASSTQHTTGELFF. The DNA for the CDR3 is TGTGCCAGTAGTACGCAGCATACCACCGGGGAGCTGTTTTTT.

The rearrangement uses TRBV12-5 and TRBJ2-5; D ambiguous. The CDR3 has 13 residues. Germline V CDR1 and CDR2: LGHNT, FRNRAP. V was clipped by 1 base and J by 8 bases, with 11 bases between them. CDR3: CASGLESASTQYF. CDR3 nucleotide sequence: TGTGCTAGTGGTTTGGAATCGGCCAGTACCCAGTACTTC. Together with reference TRBV12-5 and TRBJ2-5, the CDR3 gives the full variable domain: DARVTQTPRHKVTEMGQEVTMRCQPILGHNTVFWYRQTMMQGLELLAYFRNRAPLDDSGMPKDRFSAEMPDATLATLKIQPSEPRDSAVYFCASGLESASTQYFGPGTRLLVL.

This sequence joins TRBV11-2 and TRBJ2-5; the D is unclear. V was trimmed by 1 base and J by 2 bases, leaving 11 bases between them. From germline, CDR1 is SGHAT and CDR2 FQNNGV. The CDR3 spans 15 residues. The CDR3 reads CASSLGAAAQETQYF. CDR3 in DNA: TGTGCCAGCAGCTTAGGGGCGGCGGCACAAGAGACCCAGTACTTC.

The chain recombines TRBV28 with TRBJ2-7; TRBD1 is a possible D gene (5 bases). Trimming left V 4 bases short and J 3 bases short, with 13 bases between. This CDR3 is 14 amino acids long. The V gene's germline CDR1 is MDHEN and CDR2 SYDVKM. The CDR3 protein is CASSYPQRGYEQYF. The CDR3 bases are TGTGCCAGCAGTTACCCACAAAGGGGCTACGAGCAGTACTTC. Combining the CDR3 with reference TRBV28 and TRBJ2-7 gives the whole variable domain DVKVTQSSRYLVKRTGEKVFLECVQDMDHENMFWYRQDPGLGLRLIYFSYDVKMKEKGDIPEGYSVSREKKERFSLILESASTNQTSMYLCASSYPQRGYEQYFGPGTRLTVT.

On this clone itself: The same CDR3 also results from other DNA sequences found in this sample. V gene TRBV10-3 combines with J gene TRBJ2-7; D may be TRBD1 (6 bases). The germline V gene encodes CDR1 ENHRY and CDR2 SYGVKD. This CDR3 is 13 amino acids long. V shed 6 bases and J shed 5 bases, with 14 bases lying between them. CDR3 sequence reads: CAISGLGADEQYF. CDR3 coding DNA: TGTGCCATCAGCGGTCTGGGGGCTGACGAGCAGTACTTC.

The sample holds one count of this clone. CDR3 amino acids: CASSPGQNYEQYF. For the CDR3, the DNA is TGTGCCAGCTCACCGGGACAGAACTACGAGCAGTACTTC. The chain is built from TRBV18 and TRBJ2-7; 7 bases match TRBD1. The CDR3 spans 13 residues. J gave up 3 bases and V 3 bases, and 2 bases lay outside the gene matches. The germline CDR1 and CDR2 sequences are KGHSH and LQKENI.

The chain has TRBV19 and TRBJ2-7; 12 bases are shared with TRBD2. Germline loops: CDR1 LNHDA, CDR2 SQIVND (reference sequence). The CDR3 contains 15 residues. V shed 6 bases, J shed 3 bases, and the junction held 6 bases outside the gene matches. For the CDR3, the DNA is TGTGCCAGTAGCCGCGGGACTAGCGGGTACTACGAGCAGTACTTC. It translates to CASSRGTSGYYEQYF.

The V and J genes are TRBV25-1 and TRBJ1-3; the D gene is possibly TRBD1 (6 bases). V was cut by 3 bases and J by 0 bases, with 15 bases left in between. The germline V gene encodes CDR1 MGHDK and CDR2 SYGVNS. The CDR3 totals 17 residues. In DNA form, the CDR3 reads TGTGCCAGCAGTGATTCCCGATCGACAGGCTCTGGAAACACCATATATTTT. Protein: CASSDSRSTGSGNTIYF.

The chain is built from TRBV5-6 and TRBJ2-2; D not resolved. Germline V CDR1 and CDR2: SGHDT, YYEEEE. The CDR3 spans 15 residues. The V gene lost 5 bases and the J gene lost 5 bases, with 16 bases spanning the gap. CDR3: CASSPPRARTGELFF. The CDR3 DNA sequence: TGTGCCAGCAGTCCTCCAAGAGCGCGTACCGGGGAGCTGTTTTTT.